The clone carrying this TCR beta chain was detected ten times or more. Its antigen is undetermined. By quantitative 5'-RACE with molecular barcodes, the TCR beta libraries were made. TCRdb re-analysed the 5' RACE reads in MiXCR, keeping a single row per CDR3 protein. Of 150,000 to 200,000 distinct CDR3 sequences in the sample, about an eighth were seen once. This sample is part of a study of CD8 T cells in ankylosing spondylitis. Study-wide points: Made up of roughly 8 highly homologous variants, a TCR beta motif appeared characteristic of ankylosing spondylitis blood. Reports say disease-linked clones showed up significantly more in matched ankylosing spondylitis synovial fluid.

Sequencing was carried out using blood, either unsorted or a sorted T cell fraction (not recorded which). The receptor was derived from a female donor with ankylosing spondylitis or in good health (not recorded which).

The CDR3 region has the DNA TGTGCCAGCACCGCGGGACAGCCGAATGAAAAACTGTTTTTT. Translation gives CASTAGQPNEKLFF. The rearrangement uses TRBV28 and TRBJ1-4; 7 nucleotides agree with TRBD1. Trimming at V came to 7 bases and at J to 5 bases, leaving 7 bases not matched to a gene. Looked up from germline, CDR1 is MDHEN and CDR2 is SYDVKM. The CDR3 has 14 residues.